The clone carrying this T cell receptor beta chain came up a few times. The ends were cut back, 10 bases at V and 3 bases at J, with 15 bases in the middle. Germline CDR1 and CDR2: SSHAT and FNYEAQ (reference sequence). The CDR3 has 13 residues. As originally analysed: Amplification with reference gene primers provided the estimates of nucleated cell counts. Assay: immunoSEQ multiplex PCR; the TCRdb copy retains only in-frame clones and omits some. V and J calls and clone size follow that table, whereas D and trimming were derived from the DNA. The sample shows more than 150,000 clones, 80% to 90% of them seen only once. The entry originates in a study of blood T cell repertoires in COVID-19. Turning to the study itself: The origin of the acute and convalescent COVID-19 samples was the United States, Italy and Spain. Nucleic acid was either cDNA or gDNA, and it came from T cells, B-cell-depleted T cells, or PBMCs.

Specimen: peripheral blood. The chain has TRBV7-7 and TRBJ2-5, with a tentative D call TRBD2 (5 bases). This receptor was taken from a woman aged 50 to 65 with acute or convalescent COVID-19. The CDR3 loop is CATSREYEETQYF. CDR3 DNA: TGTGCCACCTCCCGGGAATATGAAGAGACCCAGTACTTC.